The 23 T cell receptor beta chains given below trace back to one sample, sequenced in a study of blood T cells in healthy people across ages. For the second PCR, which ran for about 7 to 12 cycles, a sample-barcoded 5' primer and a J-beta primer mix were used. Each CDR3 protein gets one entry after TCRdb re-called the 5' RACE reads with MiXCR. In the table there are around 1.5 million distinct CDR3 sequences, 59% of which are singletons. Specimen: blood. Receptor source: a man between 18 and 29 years old in good health.

The genes are TRBV12-3 or TRBV12-4 and TRBJ1-4; tentatively, D is TRBD1 (6 bases). The CDR3 has 15 residues. V lost 2 bases to trimming and J lost 5 bases, with 12 bases between them. The DNA of the CDR3 is TGTGCCAGCAGTTTATTCGGGGGCTCCAATGAAAAACTGTTTTTT. Amino acid sequence: CASSLFGGSNEKLFF.

The chain employs TRBV6-6 and TRBJ2-1; no clear D. The closer fit of TRBJ2-7 to the DNA end suggests the J call may be wrong. The germline gives CDR1 MNHNY, CDR2 SVGAGI (reference sequence). This CDR3 spans 13 amino acids. The DNA of the CDR3 is TGTGCCAGCAGCGTTGAGCCTCCCTGCGAGCAGTACTTC. Encoded protein: CASSVEPPCEQYF.

The gene calls are TRBV12-3 or TRBV12-4 and TRBJ1-4, with 9 nucleotides matching TRBD1. This CDR3 spans 16 amino acids. V trimming: 6 bases; J trimming: 1 base; junction bases outside the gene matches: 6. CDR3 sequence: CASSPGQGVTNEKLFF. The DNA of the CDR3 is TGTGCCAGCAGCCCGGGACAGGGAGTAACTAATGAAAAACTGTTTTTT.

CDR3 in DNA: TGCGCCAGCAGCCAAGAGGAGGGCTACGAGCAGTACTTC. Its protein product is CASSQEEGYEQYF. The J gene is TRBJ2-7, the V gene TRBV4-3; D might be TRBD2 (6 bases). This CDR3 is 13 amino acids long. From germline, CDR1 is LGHNA and CDR2 YSLEER. V was pared by 0 bases and J by 3 bases, with 6 bases between.

This clonotype was counted between two and nine times. J is TRBJ2-1 and V is TRBV29-1; TRBD2 agrees at 7 bases. Germline CDR1 reads SQVTM; CDR2 reads ANQGSEA. The length of the CDR3 is 12 residues. J was trimmed by 7 bases and V by 5 bases; bases with no gene match: 5. CDR3 nucleotide sequence: TGCAGCGTTTGGGGAGGGAGGAATGAGCAGTTCTTC. It specifies CSVWGGRNEQFF.

The chain has TRBV3-1 and TRBJ2-7; TRBD2 agrees at 8 bases. The ends lost 2 bases at V and 3 bases at J; junction bases unmatched: 6. The CDR3 extends over 15 amino acids. The germline gives CDR1 LGHDT, CDR2 YNNKEL (reference sequence). The CDR3 coding sequence is TGTGCCAGCAGCCAACCGGGACTAGGATTCTACGAGCAGTACTTC. This codes for CASSQPGLGFYEQYF.

The chain links TRBV18 to TRBJ1-2, with 7 positions matching TRBD1. The V and J ends lost 2 bases and 3 bases, in that order; junction bases with no gene match: 9. The CDR3 sequence is 16 residues long. Germline CDR1 KGHSH, CDR2 LQKENI. The CDR3 nucleotides read TGTGCCAGCTCACCATCGACAGGGACGGATTACTATGGCTACACCTTC. Translating gives CASSPSTGTDYYGYTF.

This chain uses TRBV7-9 with TRBJ2-7; TRBD2 matches 7 bases. Losses at the gene ends were 1 base for V and 7 bases for J; bases not matched to a gene: 16. CDR3 length: 17 residues. Germline-derived CDR1 and CDR2 are SEHNR and FQNEAQ (reference sequence). Here the CDR3 reads CASSLVGGERIYNEQYF. The DNA of the CDR3 is TGTGCCAGCAGCTTAGTTGGGGGGGAGCGCATCTACAATGAGCAGTACTTC.

The J gene is TRBJ2-3, the V gene TRBV4-3; tentative D call: TRBD1 (6 bases). CDR3 size: 15 residues. V dropped 4 bases and J dropped 4 bases, with 15 bases sitting between them. CDR1 LGHNA and CDR2 YSLEER come from the germline V gene. DNA of the CDR3: TGCGCCAGCAGCCTCCAGGGGAACCGAGCAGATACGCAGTATTTT. Translation gives CASSLQGNRADTQYF.

The table lists this clonotype with a few counts. V gene TRBV4-3 combines with J gene TRBJ1-1, with a possible D match to TRBD1 (6 bases). This CDR3 is 15 amino acids long. In germline, CDR1 is LGHNA, CDR2 YSLEER. V was pared by 10 bases and J by 3 bases, with 21 bases between. CDR3 residues: CANTTLTGLDTEAFF. The CDR3 DNA reads as TGCGCCAACACCACCCTAACAGGGCTGGACACTGAAGCTTTCTTT.

V is TRBV7-9 and J is TRBJ2-5; the D is unclear. The CDR3 is made up of 12 amino acids. V shed 6 bases and J shed 4 bases, with 9 bases lying between them. CDR1 is SEHNR and CDR2 is FQNEAQ in the germline V gene (reference sequence). The CDR3 region has the DNA TGTGCCAGCAGACATGCCCTAGAGACCCAGTACTTC. Its translation is CASRHALETQYF.

Points on this clonotype: Its ends do not fully match the called genes, so a read error is possible. The chain combines TRBV20-1 with TRBJ2-7; D ambiguous. The CDR3 length is 11 residues. CDR1 and CDR2 from the germline V gene are DFQATT and SNEGSKA (reference sequence). CDR3 residues: CNARNSYEQYF. In nucleotides, the CDR3 is TGCAATGCTAGGAACTCCTACGAGCAGTACTTC.

The gene calls are TRBV20-1 and TRBJ2-6; unclear D gene. Looked up from germline, CDR1 is DFQATT and CDR2 is SNEGSKA (reference sequence). V was trimmed by 0 bases and J by 2 bases, leaving 8 bases between them. This CDR3 has 15 amino acids. The CDR3 sequence is CSAREEDAGANVLTF. DNA of the CDR3: TGCAGTGCTAGAGAGGAAGACGCTGGGGCCAACGTCCTGACTTTC.

V is TRBV5-1 and J is TRBJ2-1, with 16 bases identical to TRBD2. In germline, CDR1 is SGHRS, CDR2 YFSETQ. Trimming cost V 4 bases and J 9 bases; bases outside gene matches: 13. This CDR3 has 18 amino acids. The CDR3 loop is CASSTPGLAGGPFGEQFF. In nucleotides, the CDR3 is TGCGCCAGCAGCACTCCGGGACTAGCGGGAGGGCCCTTCGGTGAGCAGTTCTTC.

The chain has TRBV12-3 or TRBV12-4 and TRBJ1-5, with TRBD1 matching 11 bases. This CDR3 comprises 16 residues. J gave up 6 bases and V 5 bases, and 9 bases lay outside the gene matches. The CDR3 reads CASSPGQGALGQPQHF. The CDR3 DNA reads TGTGCCAGCAGTCCCGGACAGGGGGCTTTGGGTCAGCCCCAGCATTTT.

V and J are TRBV5-1 and TRBJ2-7; 9 bases fit TRBD2. Germline V gives CDR1 SGHRS, CDR2 YFSETQ. V was pared by 1 base and J by 2 bases, with 7 bases of the junction left unmatched. The CDR3 has 16 amino acids. The CDR3 loop is CASSLSSGETTYEQYF. The CDR3 nucleotides are TGCGCCAGCAGCTTGTCTAGCGGGGAGACAACCTACGAGCAGTACTTC.

This clonotype was seen more than once but under ten times. The rearrangement joins TRBV6-5 to TRBJ2-4; D gene ambiguous. The germline V gene has CDR1 MNHEY and CDR2 SVGAGI. This CDR3 is built from 13 residues. The V end lost 1 base, the J end lost 7 bases, and 8 bases lay between the germline ends. DNA of the CDR3: TGTGCCAGCAGTTACTTGCAGGACAACATTCAGTACTTC. Translation gives CASSYLQDNIQYF.

This rearrangement joins TRBV20-1 to TRBJ2-3; 8 nucleotides align to TRBD2. V lost 3 bases to trimming and J lost 4 bases; unmatched junction nucleotides: 9. Germline V CDR1 and CDR2: DFQATT, SNEGSKA (reference sequence). The CDR3 is 15 residues long. DNA for the CDR3: TGCAGTGCTAGCCCTACAGCGGGAGTTCCAGATACGCAGTATTTT. Translated, it gives CSASPTAGVPDTQYF.

The V gene is TRBV11-2, the J gene TRBJ2-3; D perhaps matches TRBD2 (6 bases). Germline lookup yields CDR1 SGHAT and CDR2 FQNNGV. The CDR3 runs 18 residues. V dropped 1 base and J dropped 2 bases, with 19 bases sitting between them. The CDR3 bases are TGTGCCAGCAGCTTAGGGACCGGCGGGACTCCATTCACAGATACGCAGTATTTT. It translates to CASSLGTGGTPFTDTQYF.

The rearrangement links TRBV20-1 to TRBJ2-7, with TRBD1 identical over 11 bases. The end of the DNA is better explained by TRBJ2-5, so the J call may be wrong. The CDR3 totals 15 residues. The V gene's germline CDR1 is DFQATT and CDR2 SNEGSKA (reference sequence). DNA for the CDR3: TGCAGTGCTAGAGATCTCGGACAGGGGGCGAAGACCCAGTACTTC. Encoded protein: CSARDLGQGAKTQYF.

The CDR3 region is CASSFQTSSETQYF. The CDR3 nucleotides read TGTGCCAGCAGTTTCCAAACTAGTTCAGAGACCCAGTACTTC. This rearrangement joins TRBV28 to TRBJ2-7; tentatively, D is TRBD2 (5 bases). The J call may be wrong; the DNA end is better matched by TRBJ2-5. The V gene's germline CDR1 is MDHEN and CDR2 SYDVKM. The CDR3 covers 14 residues.

This clonotype has only a few counts. This rearrangement joins TRBV4-1 to TRBJ2-3; 9 nucleotides agree with TRBD2. The CDR3 is 16 residues long. Per the germline V gene, CDR1 is MGHRA and CDR2 is YSYEKL. V lost 4 bases, J lost 4 bases, and 9 bases stayed unmatched. CDR3 amino acids: CASSPLAGRGPDTQYF. The CDR3 bases are TGCGCCAGCAGCCCCCTAGCGGGGCGGGGTCCAGATACGCAGTATTTT.

This clonotype was counted only a few times. The V call is TRBV15, the J call TRBJ2-5; D gene ambiguous. Between the trimmed V and J ends, which lost 3 bases and 0 bases, there was a span of 11 bases. Germline lookup yields CDR1 LNHNV and CDR2 YYDKDF (reference sequence). CDR3 size: 15 residues. In nucleotides, the CDR3 is TGTGCCACCAGCAGCACGGACGGTTACCAAGAGACCCAGTACTTC. Its translation: CATSSTDGYQETQYF.